This T cell receptor beta chain derives from a study of T cell responses to AZD1222 COVID-19 vaccine. The study, taken as a whole, reports: Distributed over spike, vaccine-associated CD4 TCRs predominated at 160-218 and 743-854. Spike-specific TCRs gained breadth and depth after people received two AZD1222 doses. Donors skewed white British and female; clonal diversity was possibly underestimated.

Assay: immunoSEQ multiplex PCR; the TCRdb copy retains only in-frame clones and omits some. Of more than 95,000 clones listed, around 90% are singletons. A remark on this clone: Its matching antigen is unknown.

The germline CDR1 and CDR2 sequences are KGHSH and LQKENI. The CDR3 consists of 17 residues. V shed 3 bases and J shed 7 bases, with 21 bases lying between them. This specimen consisted of peripheral blood, obtained on day 0 of AZD1222 vaccination. The chain carries TRBV18 and TRBJ1-4, with D uncertain. The receptor's source is an adult in good health. The CDR3 loop reads CASSPKDKLAGGEKLFF. For the CDR3, the DNA is TGTGCCAGCTCACCGAAAGACAAACTCGCAGGAGGTGAAAAACTGTTTTTT.